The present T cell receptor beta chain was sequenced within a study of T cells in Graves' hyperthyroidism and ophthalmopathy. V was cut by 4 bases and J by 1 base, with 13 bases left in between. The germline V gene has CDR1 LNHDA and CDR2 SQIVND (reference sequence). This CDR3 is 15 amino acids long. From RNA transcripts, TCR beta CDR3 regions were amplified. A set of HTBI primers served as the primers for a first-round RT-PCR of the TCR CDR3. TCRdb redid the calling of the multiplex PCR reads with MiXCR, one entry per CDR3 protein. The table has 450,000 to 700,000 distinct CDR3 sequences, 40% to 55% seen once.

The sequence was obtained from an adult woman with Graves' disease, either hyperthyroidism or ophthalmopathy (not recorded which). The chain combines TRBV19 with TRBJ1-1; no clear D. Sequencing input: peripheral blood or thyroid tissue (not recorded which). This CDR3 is CASSTGSFANTEAFF. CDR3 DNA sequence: TGTGCCAGTAGTACGGGGTCCTTTGCGAACACTGAAGCTTTCTTT.